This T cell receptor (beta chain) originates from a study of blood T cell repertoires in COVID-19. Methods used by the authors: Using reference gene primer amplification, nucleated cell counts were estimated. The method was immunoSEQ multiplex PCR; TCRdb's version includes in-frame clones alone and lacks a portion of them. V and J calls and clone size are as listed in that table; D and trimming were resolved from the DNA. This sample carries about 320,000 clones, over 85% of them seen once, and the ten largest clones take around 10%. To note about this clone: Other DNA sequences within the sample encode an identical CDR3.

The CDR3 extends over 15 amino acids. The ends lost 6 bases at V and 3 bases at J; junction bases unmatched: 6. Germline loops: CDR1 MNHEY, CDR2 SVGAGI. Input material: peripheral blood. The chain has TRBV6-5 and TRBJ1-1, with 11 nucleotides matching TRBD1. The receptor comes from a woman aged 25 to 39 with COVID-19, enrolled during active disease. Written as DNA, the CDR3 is TGTGCCAGCAGAGGACAGGGGGCGGGGGACACTGAAGCTTTCTTT. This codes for CASRGQGAGDTEAFF.